This T cell receptor beta chain originates from a study of cytomegalovirus exposure and HLA in healthy donors. In the case of this clone: The antigen remains undetermined. In the same sample, other DNA sequences code for this CDR3.

The CDR3 runs 14 residues. The germline V gene encodes CDR1 SGHRS and CDR2 YFSETQ. J was trimmed by 5 bases and V by 4 bases; bases with no gene match: 7. PCR used 60 Vbeta primers and 13 Jbeta primers. The assay was immunoSEQ multiplex PCR, and TCRdb's table has in-frame clones only and misses some. The sample has 90,000 to 100,000 clones, about 70% seen once. Whole-study findings and limits: In an earlier analysis, about 87% or about 30%: the productive usage of most TCR beta V segments. 150 or so TCR beta chains were listed as cytomegalovirus-associated. It was in a later analysis that TCR association rates were seen to vary by HLA locus, highest for DRB1 and lowest for HLA-C. Under in vitro conditions, a few CMV-associated chains were confirmed as specific for CMV antigens.

This chain joins TRBV5-1 and TRBJ1-1; 8 bases align to TRBD1. Sequenced material: PBMCs. The source is a female donor in good health and CMV-seronegative. CDR3 DNA: TGCGCCAGCAGCGGAGGGACAGGTGGGACTGAAGCTTTCTTT. It yields the protein CASSGGTGGTEAFF. The variable domain in full, completed from reference TRBV5-1 and TRBJ1-1, reads KAGVTQTPRYLIKTRGQQVTLSCSPISGHRSVSWYQQTPGQGLQFLFEYFSETQRNKGNFPGRFSGRQFSNSRSEMNVSTLELGDSALYLCASSGGTGGTEAFFGQGTRLTVV.